A selection of T cell receptor beta chains follows, all from one sample in a study of blood T cell repertoires in COVID-19. Assay: immunoSEQ multiplex PCR; the TCRdb copy retains only in-frame clones and omits some. The sample shows around 120,000 clones, under 80% of them seen only once. The material sequenced was peripheral blood. The receptors originated from a man between 70 and 80 years old with acute or convalescent COVID-19. Each CDR3 is given with its conserved first and last residue. Fields, in order: D gene, clone size, V gene, J gene, CDR3 protein, CDR3 DNA. A D gene is named only where the DNA matches it firmly. Size values are once, few and many counts, or a class for expanded clones, and some rows have none.

TRBD1	NA	TRBV7-2	TRBJ1-6	CASSGDRVYSPLHF	TGTGCCAGCAGCGGAGACAGGGTCTATTCACCCCTCCACTTT
NA	once	TRBV6-5	TRBJ1-5	CASKSGRGHNQPQHF	TGTGCCAGCAAGTCGGGCAGGGGACACAATCAGCCCCAGCATTTT
NA	NA	TRBV5-1	TRBJ1-2	CASSFEANYGYTF	TGCGCCAGCAGCTTCGAGGCTAACTATGGCTACACCTTC
NA	once	TRBV6-5	TRBJ2-5	CASSPLSSWETQYF	TGTGCCAGCAGTCCTTTATCTAGCTGGGAGACCCAGTACTTC
NA	NA	TRBV9	TRBJ2-3	CASSVGASVGTDTQYF	TGTGCCAGCAGCGTAGGTGCTAGCGTGGGCACAGATACGCAGTATTTT
NA	NA	TRBV6-2/TRBV6-3	TRBJ1-5	CASSRRGDQPQHF	TGTGCCAGCAGTCGGAGGGGCGATCAGCCCCAGCATTTT
TRBD1	NA	TRBV5-1	TRBJ1-1	CASSDSAGTGRRAFF	TGCGCCAGCAGCGATAGTGCCGGGACAGGGCGAAGAGCTTTCTTT
NA	once	TRBV5-1	TRBJ1-6	CASSPGLLNSPLHF	TGCGCCAGCAGCCCGGGACTACTTAATTCACCCCTCCACTTT
TRBD1	NA	TRBV6-5	TRBJ1-5	CASSYQQGNSQPQHF	TGTGCCAGCAGTTACCAACAGGGGAACTCGCAGCCCCAGCATTTT
TRBD1	NA	TRBV24-1	TRBJ2-5	CATSDPPGTGWETQYF	TGTGCCACCAGTGACCCCCCCGGGACAGGGTGGGAGACCCAGTACTTC
TRBD1	NA	TRBV27	TRBJ1-2	CASSLGTGGFGYTF	TGTGCCAGCAGTTTGGGGACAGGGGGCTTTGGCTACACCTTC
NA	NA	TRBV7-9	TRBJ2-5	CASSQSGSAETQYF	TGTGCCAGCAGCCAATCAGGGTCCGCGGAGACCCAGTACTTC
TRBD1	NA	TRBV9	TRBJ1-2	CASSHKTGEFYGYTF	TGTGCCAGCAGCCACAAAACAGGGGAATTCTATGGCTACACCTTC
TRBD2	NA	TRBV4-3	TRBJ2-1	CASSQDETSGGVNEQFF	TGCGCCAGCAGCCAAGATGAGACTAGCGGGGGGGTGAATGAGCAGTTCTTC
NA	few	TRBV29-1	TRBJ1-2	CSVDSGLGYGYTF	TGCAGCGTTGATTCAGGTCTCGGCTATGGCTACACCTTC
NA	NA	TRBV7-2	TRBJ2-2	CASSLDRLGLFF	TGTGCCAGCAGCTTAGACAGGTTGGGGCTGTTTTTT
TRBD1	NA	TRBV30	TRBJ1-2	CAWSVPIGTGMDGYTF	TGTGCCTGGAGTGTCCCCATCGGGACAGGGATGGATGGCTACACCTTC
TRBD2	once	TRBV5-1	TRBJ2-7	CASSLVAGSIEQYF	TGCGCCAGCAGCTTGGTAGCGGGCTCCATCGAGCAGTACTTC
TRBD1	NA	TRBV5-4	TRBJ1-6	CASRAGGVSYNSPLHF	TGTGCCAGCAGGGCAGGGGGCGTCTCCTATAATTCACCCCTCCACTTT
NA	once	TRBV7-9	TRBJ1-1	CASSLVTRAGNTEAFF	TGTGCCAGCAGCTTAGTGACGAGGGCGGGGAACACTGAAGCTTTCTTT
NA	NA	TRBV5-4	TRBJ2-7	CASSLGGSGEQYF	TGTGCCAGCAGCCTTGGGGGGTCGGGCGAGCAGTACTTC
NA	NA	TRBV6-5	TRBJ1-2	CASSLAQGPYGYTF	TGTGCCAGCAGTTTAGCACAGGGCCCCTATGGCTACACCTTC
NA	NA	TRBV5-1	TRBJ1-4	CASSLRSSNEKLFF	TGCGCCAGCAGCTTGAGGAGCTCTAATGAAAAACTGTTTTTT
TRBD2	NA	TRBV9	TRBJ2-1	CASSLGTRGYEQFF	TGTGCCAGCAGCCTTGGGACTAGGGGGTATGAGCAGTTCTTC
NA	NA	TRBV7-6	TRBJ2-1	CASSRSTGSYNEQFF	TGTGCCAGCAGCCGCTCGACGGGCTCCTACAATGAGCAGTTCTTC
TRBD1	NA	TRBV18	TRBJ2-2	CASPRGTGNTGELFF	TGTGCCAGCCCCCGCGGGACAGGGAACACCGGGGAGCTGTTTTTT
NA	NA	TRBV3-1/TRBV3-2	TRBJ1-3	CASSQDLGLWGNTIYF	TGTGCCAGCAGCCAAGACTTGGGGCTCTGGGGAAACACCATATATTTT
NA	NA	TRBV7-2	TRBJ2-5	CASSPHLIKETQYF	TGTGCCAGCAGCCCCCACTTGATAAAAGAGACCCAGTACTTC
NA	few	TRBV19	TRBJ1-2	CASSIISLRTGNYGYTF	TGTGCCAGTAGTATTATTTCTTTGAGGACGGGGAACTATGGCTACACCTTC
NA	few	TRBV6-5	TRBJ2-1	CASTPPGQYNEQFF	TGTGCCAGCACTCCCCCCGGACAGTACAATGAGCAGTTCTTC
TRBD1	NA	TRBV5-4	TRBJ1-4	CASSPGQGREKLFF	TGTGCCAGCAGCCCTGGACAGGGTAGGGAAAAACTGTTTTTT
TRBD1	medium-sized	TRBV5-6	TRBJ1-6	CASSRKDRDDSPLHF	TGTGCCAGCAGTAGGAAGGACAGGGATGATTCACCCCTCCACTTT
NA	few	TRBV15	TRBJ1-6	CATSRNRVYNSPLHF	TGTGCCACCAGCAGAAACAGGGTCTATAATTCACCCCTCCACTTT
TRBD2	NA	TRBV3-1/TRBV3-2	TRBJ2-3	CASSRFPAGGFTDTQYF	TGTGCCAGCAGCCGATTCCCGGCGGGGGGATTCACAGATACGCAGTATTTT
TRBD2	once	TRBV19	TRBJ2-7	CASSLGLAGGLPYEQYF	TGTGCCAGTAGTTTGGGACTAGCGGGGGGCCTGCCCTACGAGCAGTACTTC
TRBD1	NA	TRBV2	TRBJ1-3	CASSPGTVSGNTIYF	TGTGCCAGCAGTCCAGGGACAGTCTCTGGAAACACCATATATTTT
NA	many	TRBV7-8	TRBJ1-1	CASSPIRGPRTEAFF	TGTGCCAGCAGCCCAATCAGGGGTCCAAGGACTGAAGCTTTCTTT
NA	NA	TRBV25-1	TRBJ2-2	CASTLTGELFF	TGTGCCAGCACCCTCACCGGGGAGCTGTTTTTT
NA	NA	TRBV19	TRBJ1-5	CASSIDLYQPQHF	TGTGCCAGTAGTATAGACCTCTATCAGCCCCAGCATTTT
NA	NA	TRBV13	TRBJ1-5	CASSLGRGQPQHF	TGTGCCAGCAGCTTAGGCCGAGGGCAGCCCCAGCATTTT
NA	NA	TRBV5-5	TRBJ1-1	CASSLVQGRPNTEAFF	TGTGCCAGCAGCTTGGTTCAGGGGCGCCCGAACACTGAAGCTTTCTTT
NA	once	TRBV19	TRBJ2-1	CASTLSGLANEQFF	TGTGCCAGTACCCTGTCGGGACTTGCCAATGAGCAGTTCTTC
TRBD1	NA	TRBV6-5	TRBJ1-1	CASSYPGTGEAFF	TGTGCCAGCAGTTACCCGGGGACAGGTGAAGCTTTCTTT
TRBD2	NA	TRBV3-1/TRBV3-2	TRBJ2-5	CASSQTSGAPDAQYF	TGTGCCAGCAGCCAAACTAGCGGGGCTCCAGATGCCCAGTACTTC
TRBD2	NA	TRBV14	TRBJ2-7	CASSQGLAGEPYEQYF	TGTGCCAGCAGCCAAGGACTAGCGGGGGAGCCCTACGAGCAGTACTTC
NA	many	TRBV18	TRBJ1-5	CASSPIAAGSSNQPQHF	TGTGCCAGCTCACCTATAGCGGCGGGATCGAGCAATCAGCCCCAGCATTTT
TRBD1	NA	TRBV19	TRBJ1-2	CASSIGDRGHWNYGYTF	TGTGCCAGTAGTATCGGGGACAGGGGGCATTGGAACTATGGCTACACCTTC
TRBD2	NA	TRBV11-3	TRBJ2-3	CASSLETSGGTDTQYF	TGTGCCAGCAGCTTAGAGACTAGCGGGGGGACAGATACGCAGTATTTT
NA	NA	TRBV5-8	TRBJ1-2	CASSLAISRAGYTF	TGTGCCAGCAGCTTGGCCATCTCCAGGGCGGGCTACACCTTC
NA	NA	TRBV19	TRBJ1-5	CASSPWGGGVTGINQPQHF	TGTGCCAGTAGTCCTTGGGGGGGAGGGGTTACAGGGATCAATCAGCCCCAGCATTTT
NA	NA	TRBV7-2	TRBJ1-2	CASSAPGTYGYTF	TGTGCCAGCAGCGCGCCGGGAACATATGGCTACACCTTC
NA	few	TRBV19	TRBJ1-2	CASSIEGDSFYGYTF	TGTGCCAGTAGTATAGAAGGAGACAGTTTCTATGGCTACACCTTC
NA	once	TRBV12-3/TRBV12-4	TRBJ1-2	CASSPGGWGYTF	TGTGCCAGCAGCCCGGGAGGATGGGGCTACACCTTC
TRBD1	few	TRBV5-6	TRBJ1-5	CASSTQGQPQHF	TGTGCCAGCAGTACACAGGGGCAGCCCCAGCATTTT
NA	NA	TRBV7-2	TRBJ1-2	CASSSIDRLVTF	TGTGCCAGCAGCTCTATCGACAGGCTGGTCACCTTC
TRBD2	few	TRBV9	TRBJ2-1	CASSVGGGAAYNEQFF	TGTGCCAGCAGCGTAGGCGGGGGGGCGGCGTACAATGAGCAGTTCTTC
TRBD1	NA	TRBV19	TRBJ2-1	CASSIGDRDEQFF	TGTGCCAGTAGTATAGGGGACAGGGATGAGCAGTTCTTC
NA	NA	TRBV6-5	TRBJ1-4	CASSYTTPGLNEKLFF	TGTGCCAGCAGTTACACAACCCCCGGACTTAATGAAAAACTGTTTTTT